This TCR beta chain was captured by sequencing in a study of cytomegalovirus exposure and HLA in healthy donors. Study context: Most donors, about 77% of a few hundred genotyped, fell in the Caucasian-associated ancestry cluster.

The length of the CDR3 is 16 residues. The germline V gene has CDR1 LNHDA and CDR2 SQIVND (reference sequence). Trimming removed 7 bases from V and 2 bases from J; junction bases left unmatched: 11. The study, taken as a whole, reports: HLA allele associations emerged for around 15,000 TCR beta sequences in a later analysis, at 0.05 false discovery rate.

With respect to this clone: The antigen is undetermined.

The primer mix had 60 Vbeta and 13 Jbeta primers. Sequencing used immunoSEQ multiplex PCR; TCRdb keeps in-frame clones, though not all of them. The profile shows 130,000 to 150,000 clones, roughly 85% of them singletons. The sequenced sample was PBMCs. V and J are TRBV19 and TRBJ1-3; 7 bases are shared with TRBD1. The TCR sequence derives from a woman in her twenties or thirties in good health and CMV-seronegative. CDR3 sequence (DNA): TGTGCCAGTACCAAGGACAGGAGAAGGACTGGAAACACCATATATTTT. This encodes CASTKDRRRTGNTIYF.